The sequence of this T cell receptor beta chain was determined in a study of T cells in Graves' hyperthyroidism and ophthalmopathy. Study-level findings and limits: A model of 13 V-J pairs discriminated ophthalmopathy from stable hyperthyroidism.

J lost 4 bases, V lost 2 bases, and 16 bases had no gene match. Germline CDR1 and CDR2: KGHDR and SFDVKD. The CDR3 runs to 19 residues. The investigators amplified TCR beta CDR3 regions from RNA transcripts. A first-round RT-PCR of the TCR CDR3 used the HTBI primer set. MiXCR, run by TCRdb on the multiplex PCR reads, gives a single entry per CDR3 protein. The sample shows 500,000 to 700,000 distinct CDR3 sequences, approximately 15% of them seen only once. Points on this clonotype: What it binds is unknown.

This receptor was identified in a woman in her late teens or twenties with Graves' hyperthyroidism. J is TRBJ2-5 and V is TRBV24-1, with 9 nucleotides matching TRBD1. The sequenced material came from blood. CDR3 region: CATSDSGTGKVGGLETQYF. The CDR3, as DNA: TGTGCCACCAGTGATTCTGGGACAGGGAAGGTGGGGGGTTTAGAGACCCAGTACTTC.